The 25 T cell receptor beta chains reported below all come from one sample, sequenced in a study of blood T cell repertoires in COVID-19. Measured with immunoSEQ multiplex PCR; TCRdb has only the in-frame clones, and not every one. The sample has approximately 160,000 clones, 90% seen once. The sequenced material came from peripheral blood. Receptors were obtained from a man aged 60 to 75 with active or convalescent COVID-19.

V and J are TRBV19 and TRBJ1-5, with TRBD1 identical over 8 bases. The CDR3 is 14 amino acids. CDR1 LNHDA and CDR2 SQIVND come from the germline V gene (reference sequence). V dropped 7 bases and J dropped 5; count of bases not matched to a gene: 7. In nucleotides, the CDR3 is TGTGCCAGTACACCGGGACAGGCTGATCAGCCCCAGCATTTT. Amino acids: CASTPGQADQPQHF. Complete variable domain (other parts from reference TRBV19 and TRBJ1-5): DGGITQSPKYLFRKEGQNVTLSCEQNLNHDAMYWYRQDPGQGLRLIYYSQIVNDFQKGDIAEGYSVSREKKESFPLTVTSAQKNPTAFYLCASTPGQADQPQHFGDGTRLSIL.

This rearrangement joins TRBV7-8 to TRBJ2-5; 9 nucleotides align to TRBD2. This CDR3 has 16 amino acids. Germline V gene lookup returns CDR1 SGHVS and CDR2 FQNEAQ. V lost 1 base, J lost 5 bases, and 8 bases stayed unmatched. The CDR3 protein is CASSLVRAGGTETQYF. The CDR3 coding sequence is TGTGCCAGCAGCTTAGTTAGAGCGGGGGGAACGGAGACCCAGTACTTC. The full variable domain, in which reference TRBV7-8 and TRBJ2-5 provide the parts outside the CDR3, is GAGVSQSPRYKVAKRGQDVALRCDPISGHVSLFWYQQALGQGPEFLTYFQNEAQLDKSGLPSDRFFAERPEGSVSTLKIQRTQQEDSAVYLCASSLVRAGGTETQYFGPGTRLLVL.

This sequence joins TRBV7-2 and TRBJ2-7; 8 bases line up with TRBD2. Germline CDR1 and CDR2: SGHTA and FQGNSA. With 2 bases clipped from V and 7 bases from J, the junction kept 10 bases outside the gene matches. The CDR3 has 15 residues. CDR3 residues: CASSLLAGGSEEQYF. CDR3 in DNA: TGTGCCAGCAGCTTATTGGCGGGAGGTTCGGAAGAGCAGTACTTC.

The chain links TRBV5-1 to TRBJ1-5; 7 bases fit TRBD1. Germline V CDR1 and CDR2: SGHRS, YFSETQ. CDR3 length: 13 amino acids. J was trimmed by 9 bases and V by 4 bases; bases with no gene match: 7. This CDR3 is CASSRDRESPQHF. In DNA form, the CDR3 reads TGCGCCAGCAGCCGGGACAGAGAGTCGCCCCAGCATTTT. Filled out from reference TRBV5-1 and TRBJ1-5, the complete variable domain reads KAGVTQTPRYLIKTRGQQVTLSCSPISGHRSVSWYQQTPGQGLQFLFEYFSETQRNKGNFPGRFSGRQFSNSRSEMNVSTLELGDSALYLCASSRDRESPQHFGDGTRLSIL.

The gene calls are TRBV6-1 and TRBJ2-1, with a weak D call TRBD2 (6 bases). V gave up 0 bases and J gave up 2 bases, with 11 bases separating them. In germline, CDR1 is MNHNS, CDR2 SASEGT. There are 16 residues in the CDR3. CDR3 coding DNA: TGTGCCAGCAGTGAAGCGACTAGTGGGGCCTACAATGAGCAGTTCTTC. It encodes CASSEATSGAYNEQFF.

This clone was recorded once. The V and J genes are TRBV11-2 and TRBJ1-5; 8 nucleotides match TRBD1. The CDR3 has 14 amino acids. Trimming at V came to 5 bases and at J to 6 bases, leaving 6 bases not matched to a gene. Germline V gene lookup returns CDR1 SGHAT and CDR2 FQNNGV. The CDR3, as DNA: TGTGCCAGCAGCCCCGACAGGGGTGGTCAGCCCCAGCATTTT. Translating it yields CASSPDRGGQPQHF.

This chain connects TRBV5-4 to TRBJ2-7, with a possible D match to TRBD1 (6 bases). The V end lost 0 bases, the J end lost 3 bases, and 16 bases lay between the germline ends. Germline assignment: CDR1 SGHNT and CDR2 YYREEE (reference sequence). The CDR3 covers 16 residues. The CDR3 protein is CASSLATGPSGYEQYF. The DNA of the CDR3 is TGTGCCAGCAGCTTGGCAACAGGGCCCTCAGGCTACGAGCAGTACTTC.

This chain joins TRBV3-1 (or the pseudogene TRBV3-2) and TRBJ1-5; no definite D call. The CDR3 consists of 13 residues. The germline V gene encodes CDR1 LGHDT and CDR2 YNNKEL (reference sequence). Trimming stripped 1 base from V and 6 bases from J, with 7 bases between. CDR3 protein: CASSQGEGQPQHF. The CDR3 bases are TGTGCCAGCAGCCAAGGTGAGGGTCAGCCCCAGCATTTT.

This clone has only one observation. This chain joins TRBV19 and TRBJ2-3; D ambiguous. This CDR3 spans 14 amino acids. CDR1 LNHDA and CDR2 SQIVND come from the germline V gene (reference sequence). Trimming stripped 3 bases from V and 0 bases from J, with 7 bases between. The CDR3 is CASSMQASTDTQYF. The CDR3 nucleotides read TGTGCCAGTAGTATGCAGGCTAGCACAGATACGCAGTATTTT.

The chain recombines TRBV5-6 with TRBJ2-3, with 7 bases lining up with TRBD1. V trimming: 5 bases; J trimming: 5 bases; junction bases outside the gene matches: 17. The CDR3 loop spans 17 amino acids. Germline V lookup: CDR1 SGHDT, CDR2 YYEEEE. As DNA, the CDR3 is TGTGCCAGCAGTCTCCGGGACAGATTCGTGAACAGAGATACGCAGTATTTT. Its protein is CASSLRDRFVNRDTQYF.

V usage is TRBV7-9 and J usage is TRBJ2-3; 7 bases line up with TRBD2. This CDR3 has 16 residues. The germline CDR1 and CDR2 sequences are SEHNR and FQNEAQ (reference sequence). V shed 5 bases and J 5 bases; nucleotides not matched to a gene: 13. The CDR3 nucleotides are TGTGCCAGCAGCCCCTGGGGGGAGGGCCGGGAAGATACGCAGTATTTT. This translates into CASSPWGEGREDTQYF.

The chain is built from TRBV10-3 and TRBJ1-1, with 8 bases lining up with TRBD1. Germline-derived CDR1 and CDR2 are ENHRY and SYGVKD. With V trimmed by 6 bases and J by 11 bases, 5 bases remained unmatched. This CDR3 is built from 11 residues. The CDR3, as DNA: TGTGCCATCAGCCAGGACAGGGTCGCTTTCTTT. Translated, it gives CAISQDRVAFF.

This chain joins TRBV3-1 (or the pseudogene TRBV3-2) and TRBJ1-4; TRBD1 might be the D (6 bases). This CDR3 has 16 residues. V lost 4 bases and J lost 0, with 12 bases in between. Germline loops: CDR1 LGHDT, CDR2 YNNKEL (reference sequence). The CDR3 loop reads CASSREHRATNEKLFF. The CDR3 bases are TGTGCCAGCAGCCGGGAACACAGGGCAACTAATGAAAAACTGTTTTTT.

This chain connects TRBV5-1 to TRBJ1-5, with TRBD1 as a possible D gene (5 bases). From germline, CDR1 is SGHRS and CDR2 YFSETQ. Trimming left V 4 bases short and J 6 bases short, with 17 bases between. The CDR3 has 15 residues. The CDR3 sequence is CASSPRVGQGQPQHF. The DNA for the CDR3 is TGCGCCAGCAGCCCCCGGGTAGGGCAGGGTCAGCCCCAGCATTTT.

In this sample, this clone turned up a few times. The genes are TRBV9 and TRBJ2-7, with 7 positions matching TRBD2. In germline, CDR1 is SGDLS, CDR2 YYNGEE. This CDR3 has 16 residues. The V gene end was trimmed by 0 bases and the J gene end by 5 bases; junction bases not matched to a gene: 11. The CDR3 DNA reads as TGTGCCAGCAGCGTAGATAGCGTCGGCGGGAGCCACGAGCAGTACTTC. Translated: CASSVDSVGGSHEQYF.

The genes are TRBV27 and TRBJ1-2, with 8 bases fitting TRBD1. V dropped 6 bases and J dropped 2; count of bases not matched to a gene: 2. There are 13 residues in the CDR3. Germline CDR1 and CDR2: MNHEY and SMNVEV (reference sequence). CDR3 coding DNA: TGTGCCAGCAGATACAGGGGGAACTATGGCTACACCTTC. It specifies CASRYRGNYGYTF.

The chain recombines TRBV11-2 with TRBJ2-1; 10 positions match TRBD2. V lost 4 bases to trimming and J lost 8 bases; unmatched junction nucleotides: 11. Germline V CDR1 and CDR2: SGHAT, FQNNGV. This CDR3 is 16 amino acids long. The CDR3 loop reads CASSSPRTSGTHEQFF. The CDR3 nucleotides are TGTGCCAGCAGCTCCCCTCGGACTAGCGGAACCCATGAGCAGTTCTTC.

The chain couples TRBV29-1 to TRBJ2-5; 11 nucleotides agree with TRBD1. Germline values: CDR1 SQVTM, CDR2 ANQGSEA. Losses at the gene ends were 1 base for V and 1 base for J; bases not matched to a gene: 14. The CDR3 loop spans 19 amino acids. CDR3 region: CSVEGVPGQGAILQETQYF. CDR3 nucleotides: TGCAGCGTTGAAGGGGTGCCAGGACAGGGGGCGATTCTCCAAGAGACCCAGTACTTC. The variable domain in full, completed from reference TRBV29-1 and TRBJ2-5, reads SAVISQKPSRDICQRGTSLTIQCQVDSQVTMMFWYRQQPGQSLTLIATANQGSEATYESGFVIDKFPISRPNLTFSTLTVSNMSPEDSSIYLCSVEGVPGQGAILQETQYFGPGTRLLVL.

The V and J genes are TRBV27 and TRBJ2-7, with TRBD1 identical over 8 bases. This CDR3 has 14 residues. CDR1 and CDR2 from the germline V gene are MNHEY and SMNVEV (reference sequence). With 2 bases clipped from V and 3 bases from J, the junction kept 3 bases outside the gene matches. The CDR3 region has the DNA TGTGCCAGCAGTTTAGCAGGGGGCTTCTACGAGCAGTACTTC. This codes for CASSLAGGFYEQYF.

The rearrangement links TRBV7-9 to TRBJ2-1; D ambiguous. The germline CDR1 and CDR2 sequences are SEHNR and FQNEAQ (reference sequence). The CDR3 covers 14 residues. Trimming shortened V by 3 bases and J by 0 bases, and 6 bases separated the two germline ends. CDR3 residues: CASSLIASYNEQFF. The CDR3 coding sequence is TGTGCCAGCAGCTTGATAGCCTCCTACAATGAGCAGTTCTTC.

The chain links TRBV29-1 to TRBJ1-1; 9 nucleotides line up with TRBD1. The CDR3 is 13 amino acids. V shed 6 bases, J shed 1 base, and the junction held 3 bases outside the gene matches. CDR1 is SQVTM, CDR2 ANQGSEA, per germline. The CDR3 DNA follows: TGCAGCGTGGACAGGGGCCGGAACACTGAAGCTTTCTTT. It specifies CSVDRGRNTEAFF.

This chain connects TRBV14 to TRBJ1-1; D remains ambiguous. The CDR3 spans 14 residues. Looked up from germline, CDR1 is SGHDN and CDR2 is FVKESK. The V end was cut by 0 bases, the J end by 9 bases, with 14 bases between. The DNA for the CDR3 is TGTGCCAGCAGCCAAGATTCCTCGACAACCAAAGCTTTCTTT. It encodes CASSQDSSTTKAFF.

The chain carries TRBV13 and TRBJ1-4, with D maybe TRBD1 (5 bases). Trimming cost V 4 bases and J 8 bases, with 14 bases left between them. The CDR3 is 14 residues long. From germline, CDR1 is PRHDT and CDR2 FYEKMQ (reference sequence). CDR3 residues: CASSSQGNGEKLFF. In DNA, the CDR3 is TGTGCCAGCAGCTCGCAGGGAAACGGCGAAAAACTGTTTTTT.

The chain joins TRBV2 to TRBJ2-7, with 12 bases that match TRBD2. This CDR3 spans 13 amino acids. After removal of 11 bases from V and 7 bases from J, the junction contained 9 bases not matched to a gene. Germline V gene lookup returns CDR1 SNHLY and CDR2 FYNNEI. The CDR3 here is CAYWTSGVGEQYF. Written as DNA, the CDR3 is TGTGCCTACTGGACTAGCGGGGTGGGGGAGCAGTACTTC.

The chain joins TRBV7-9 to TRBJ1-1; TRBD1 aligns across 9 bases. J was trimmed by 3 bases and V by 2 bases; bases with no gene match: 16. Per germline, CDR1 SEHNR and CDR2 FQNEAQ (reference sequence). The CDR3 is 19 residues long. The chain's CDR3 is CASSLLLGQGWGRDTEAFF. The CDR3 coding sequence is TGTGCCAGCAGCTTATTACTGGGACAGGGTTGGGGAAGGGACACTGAAGCTTTCTTT. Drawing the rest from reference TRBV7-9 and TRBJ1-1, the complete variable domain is DTGVSQNPRHKITKRGQNVTFRCDPISEHNRLYWYRQTLGQGPEFLTYFQNEAQLEKSRLLSDRFSAERPKGSFSTLEIQRTEQGDSAMYLCASSLLLGQGWGRDTEAFFGQGTRLTVV.